The present entry profiles one T cell receptor (beta chain) with its context. Its specificity is not known. The sample comes from a study of vaccination and CD4 T cells after COVID-19. Overall study findings and caveats: Convalescent patients' clones that were vaccine-specific were spike mono-reactive in 304 of 307 cases.

Once obtained from cultured CD4+ T cells, the DNA was sequenced using the Oncomine TCR Beta short-read assay. TCRdb used MiXCR to reprocess the PCR reads, holding one entry per CDR3 protein. The table has about 15,000 distinct CDR3 sequences, over 55% seen once. Treatment described: roughly ten-day PBMC culture with coronavirus spike peptide pools or control peptides (ViraFEST assay). Following expansion of antigen-specific T cells with peptide pools, ViraFEST then sequenced TCRs. Germline V gene sequence: CDR1 SGHTA, CDR2 FQGNSA. V lost 3 bases and J 4 bases, leaving 7 bases between the germline ends. CDR3 length equals 13 residues.

The TCR sequence derives from a human donor who had recovered from COVID-19. This chain links TRBV7-2 with TRBJ1-3; D unclear. What was sequenced was CD4+ T cells from blood, cultured in vitro. CDR3 sequence: CASSLARGNTIYF. CDR3 DNA: TGTGCCAGCAGCTTGGCAAGGGGAAACACCATATATTTT.